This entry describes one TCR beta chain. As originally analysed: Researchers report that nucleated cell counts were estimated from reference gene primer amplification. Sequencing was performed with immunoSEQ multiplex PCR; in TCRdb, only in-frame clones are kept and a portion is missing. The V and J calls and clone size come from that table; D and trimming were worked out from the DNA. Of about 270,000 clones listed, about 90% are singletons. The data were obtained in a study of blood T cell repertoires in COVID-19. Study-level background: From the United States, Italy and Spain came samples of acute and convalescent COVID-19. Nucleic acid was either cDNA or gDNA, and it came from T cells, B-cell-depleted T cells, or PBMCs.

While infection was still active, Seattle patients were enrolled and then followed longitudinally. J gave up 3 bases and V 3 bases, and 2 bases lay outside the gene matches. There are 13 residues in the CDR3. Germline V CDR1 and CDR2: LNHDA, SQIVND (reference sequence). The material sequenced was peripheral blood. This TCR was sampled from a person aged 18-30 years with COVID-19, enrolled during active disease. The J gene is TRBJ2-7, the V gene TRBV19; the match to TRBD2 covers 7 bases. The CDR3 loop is CASSIASGYEQYF. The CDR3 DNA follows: TGTGCCAGTAGTATTGCTAGCGGCTACGAGCAGTACTTC.